Below are 3 T cell receptor beta chains sequenced from a single sample in a study of blood T cells in healthy people across ages (dated by TCRdb to the mid-2010s). Library generation was performed with 5' RACE. The second PCR ran for roughly 7 to 12 cycles and used a J-beta primer mix along with a sample-barcoded 5' primer. The public reads were quality trimmed at Q25 with fastp and then assembled into clones with MiXCR by TCRdb, keeping productive beta chains. Here each entry gathers all rows of one CDR3 protein and keeps the most common genes and DNA. The sample contains roughly 1.9 million distinct CDR3 sequences, about two fifths of them found a single time. Together, the top ten hold around 23% of the sample. Sample: blood. These receptors were collected from a human donor in good health.

The chain has TRBV12-3 or TRBV12-4 and TRBJ1-5, with D possibly TRBD1 on 5 matching bases. V was shortened by 3 bases and J by 3 bases, with 12 bases between the two germline ends. The CDR3 has 15 residues. Here the CDR3 DNA reads TGTGCCAGCAGTTTGCAGGGTCTTGACAATCAGCCCCAGCATTTT. This sequence encodes CASSLQGLDNQPQHF.

The chain has TRBV9 and TRBJ2-7, with D possibly being TRBD1 (6 bases). The CDR3 has 13 residues. The V and J ends lost 5 bases and 4 bases respectively, with 13 bases between them. The V gene's germline CDR1 is SGDLS and CDR2 YYNGEE. The CDR3 nucleotides read TGTGCCAGCAGTGAAGGGGGATTGTACGAGCAGTACTTC. As protein: CASSEGGLYEQYF.

The genes are TRBV20-1 and TRBJ1-5; 8 nucleotides match TRBD1. The CDR3 is 17 residues long. Germline CDR1 and CDR2: DFQATT and SNEGSKA (reference sequence). Losses at the gene ends were 4 bases for V and 6 bases for J; bases not matched to a gene: 17. Written as DNA, the CDR3 is TGCAGTGCTAATCCCCGCAGGACAGGGACGATTTCTCAGCCCCAGCATTTT. Translating it yields CSANPRRTGTISQPQHF.